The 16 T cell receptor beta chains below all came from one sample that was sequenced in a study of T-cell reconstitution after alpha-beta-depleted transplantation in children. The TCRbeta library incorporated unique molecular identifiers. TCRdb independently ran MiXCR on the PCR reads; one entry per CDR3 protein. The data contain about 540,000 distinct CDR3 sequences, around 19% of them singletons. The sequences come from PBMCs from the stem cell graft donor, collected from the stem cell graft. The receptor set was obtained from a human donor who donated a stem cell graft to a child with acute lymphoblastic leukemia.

CDR3 DNA sequence: TGTGCCAGTAGTGGAGAAAGCGGGAAGGAGCAGTACTTC. The encoded protein is CASSGESGKEQYF. The genes are TRBV19 and TRBJ2-7; 7 bases agree with TRBD2. Germline assignment: CDR1 LNHDA and CDR2 SQIVND (reference sequence). The CDR3 runs to 13 residues. After removal of 5 bases from V and 7 bases from J, the junction contained 8 bases not matched to a gene.

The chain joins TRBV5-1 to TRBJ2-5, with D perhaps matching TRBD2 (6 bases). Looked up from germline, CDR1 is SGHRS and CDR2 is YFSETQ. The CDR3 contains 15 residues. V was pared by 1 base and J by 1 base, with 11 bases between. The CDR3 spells CASSLSRGTQETQYF. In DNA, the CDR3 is TGCGCCAGCAGCTTGAGTCGGGGGACCCAAGAGACCCAGTACTTC.

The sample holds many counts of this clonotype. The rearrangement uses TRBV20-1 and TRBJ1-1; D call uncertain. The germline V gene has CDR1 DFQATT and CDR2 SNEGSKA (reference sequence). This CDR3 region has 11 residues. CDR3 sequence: CSALTNTEAFF. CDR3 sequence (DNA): TGCAGCGCCTTGACTAACACTGAAGCTTTCTTT.

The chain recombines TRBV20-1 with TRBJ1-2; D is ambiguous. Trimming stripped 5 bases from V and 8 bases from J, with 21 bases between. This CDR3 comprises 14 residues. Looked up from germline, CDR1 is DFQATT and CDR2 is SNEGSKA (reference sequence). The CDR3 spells CSASSPRTLWGYTF. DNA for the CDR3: TGCAGTGCTTCCAGCCCTAGGACTCTCTGGGGCTACACCTTC.

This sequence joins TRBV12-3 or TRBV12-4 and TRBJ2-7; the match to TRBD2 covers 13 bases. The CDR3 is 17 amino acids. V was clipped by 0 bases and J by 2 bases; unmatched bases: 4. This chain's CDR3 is CASSLARTSGSPYEQYF. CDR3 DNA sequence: TGTGCCAGCAGTTTAGCAAGGACTAGCGGGAGCCCCTACGAGCAGTACTTC.

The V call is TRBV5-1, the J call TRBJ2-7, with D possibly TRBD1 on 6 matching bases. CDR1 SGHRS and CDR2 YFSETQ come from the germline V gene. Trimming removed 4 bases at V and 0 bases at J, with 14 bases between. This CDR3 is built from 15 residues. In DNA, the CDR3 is TGCGCCAGCAGCAAGCCCGGGACAATCTCCTACGAGCAGTACTTC. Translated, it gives CASSKPGTISYEQYF.

The CDR3 spells CSATGTEQVDTQYF. In DNA, the CDR3 is TGCAGCGCTACCGGGACCGAGCAGGTAGATACGCAGTATTTT. The rearrangement links TRBV29-1 to TRBJ2-3, with D perhaps matching TRBD1 or TRBD2 (5 bases each). This CDR3 region has 14 residues. Trimming left V 7 bases short and J 5 bases short, with 19 bases between. Germline assignment: CDR1 SQVTM and CDR2 ANQGSEA.

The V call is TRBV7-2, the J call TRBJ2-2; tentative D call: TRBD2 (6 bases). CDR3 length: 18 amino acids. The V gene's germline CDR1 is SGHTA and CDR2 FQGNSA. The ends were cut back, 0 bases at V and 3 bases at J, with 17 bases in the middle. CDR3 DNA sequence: TGTGCCAGCAGCTTAGCGGGACTTCTTATTAACTACACCGGGGAGCTGTTTTTT. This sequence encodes CASSLAGLLINYTGELFF. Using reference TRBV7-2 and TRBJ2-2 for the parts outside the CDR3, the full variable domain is GAGVSQSPSNKVTEKGKDVELRCDPISGHTALYWYRQSLGQGLEFLIYFQGNSAPDKSGLPSDRFSAERTGGSVSTLTIQRTQQEDSAVYLCASSLAGLLINYTGELFFGEGSRLTVL.

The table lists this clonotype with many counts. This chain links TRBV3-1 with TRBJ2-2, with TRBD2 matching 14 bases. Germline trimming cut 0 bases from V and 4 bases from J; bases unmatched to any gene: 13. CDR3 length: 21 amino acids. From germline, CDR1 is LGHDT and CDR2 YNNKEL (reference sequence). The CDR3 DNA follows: TGTGCCAGCAGCCAAGAGCCCTATACGGGACTAGCGGGAGTAGGCACCGGGGAGCTGTTTTTT. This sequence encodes CASSQEPYTGLAGVGTGELFF.

CDR3 protein: CASSLATGTGRGNTEAFF. CDR3 nucleotides: TGTGCCAGCAGCTTAGCGACCGGGACAGGGAGGGGAAACACTGAAGCTTTCTTT. This chain links TRBV7-8 with TRBJ1-1; 9 bases are a match to TRBD1. Germline CDR1 reads SGHVS; CDR2 reads FQNEAQ. V shed 0 bases, J shed 2 bases, and the junction held 10 bases outside the gene matches. The CDR3 runs 18 residues.

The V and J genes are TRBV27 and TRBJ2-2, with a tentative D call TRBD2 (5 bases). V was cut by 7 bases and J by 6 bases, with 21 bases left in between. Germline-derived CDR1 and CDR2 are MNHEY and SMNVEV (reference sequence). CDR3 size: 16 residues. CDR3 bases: TGTGCCAGCACGACTGCCGAGACTACCTCCCCCGGGGAGCTGTTTTTT. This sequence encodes CASTTAETTSPGELFF.

This CDR3 is CASSLYRSTGGGYTF. The DNA of the CDR3 is TGCGCCAGCAGCCTCTACAGGTCGACAGGCGGTGGCTACACCTTC. The chain joins TRBV5-1 to TRBJ1-2; possible D gene TRBD1, 6 bases. Deletions cut 4 bases from V and 7 bases from J, with 20 bases between. Germline V lookup: CDR1 SGHRS, CDR2 YFSETQ. This CDR3 region has 15 residues.

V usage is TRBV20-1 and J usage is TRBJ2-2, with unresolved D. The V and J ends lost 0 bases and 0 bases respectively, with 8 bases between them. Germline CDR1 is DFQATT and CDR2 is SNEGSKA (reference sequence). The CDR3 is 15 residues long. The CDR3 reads CSARDGQTNTGELFF. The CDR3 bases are TGCAGTGCTAGAGATGGCCAGACGAACACCGGGGAGCTGTTTTTT.

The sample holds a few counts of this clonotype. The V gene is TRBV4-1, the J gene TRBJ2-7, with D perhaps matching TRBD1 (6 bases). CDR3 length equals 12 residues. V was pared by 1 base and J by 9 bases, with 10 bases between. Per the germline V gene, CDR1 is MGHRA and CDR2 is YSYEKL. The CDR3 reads CASSQGVGGQYF. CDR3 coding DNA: TGCGCCAGCAGCCAAGGGGTAGGGGGGCAGTACTTC.

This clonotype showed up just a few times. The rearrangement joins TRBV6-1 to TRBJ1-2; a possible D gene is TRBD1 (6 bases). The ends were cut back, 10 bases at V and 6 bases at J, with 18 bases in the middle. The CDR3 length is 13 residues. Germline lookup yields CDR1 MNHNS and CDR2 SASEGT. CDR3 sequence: CATGGGPRHGYTF. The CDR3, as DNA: TGTGCCACTGGGGGGGGGCCTAGGCATGGCTACACCTTC.

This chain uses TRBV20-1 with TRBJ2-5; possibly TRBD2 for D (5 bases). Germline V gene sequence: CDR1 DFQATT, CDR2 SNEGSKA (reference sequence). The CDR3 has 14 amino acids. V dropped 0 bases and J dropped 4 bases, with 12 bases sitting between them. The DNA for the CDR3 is TGCAGTGCTAGAGATTATAGGACTGCAGAGACCCAGTACTTC. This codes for CSARDYRTAETQYF.